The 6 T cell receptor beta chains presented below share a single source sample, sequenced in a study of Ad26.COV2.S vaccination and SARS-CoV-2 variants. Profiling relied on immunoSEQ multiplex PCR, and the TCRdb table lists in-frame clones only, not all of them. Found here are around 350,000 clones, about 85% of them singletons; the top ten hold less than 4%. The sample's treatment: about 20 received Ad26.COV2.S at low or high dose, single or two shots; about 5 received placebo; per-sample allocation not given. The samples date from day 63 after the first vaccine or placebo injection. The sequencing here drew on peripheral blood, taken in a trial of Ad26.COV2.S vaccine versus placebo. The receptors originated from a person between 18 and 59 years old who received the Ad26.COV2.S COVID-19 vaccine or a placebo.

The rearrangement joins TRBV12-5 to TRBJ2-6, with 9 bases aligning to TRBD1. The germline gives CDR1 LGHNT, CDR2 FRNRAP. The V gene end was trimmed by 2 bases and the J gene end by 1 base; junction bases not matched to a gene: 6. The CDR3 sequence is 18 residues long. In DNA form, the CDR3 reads TGTGCTAGTGGTTTGTGGAGGACAGGGGTATCTGGGGCCAACGTCCTGACTTTC. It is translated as CASGLWRTGVSGANVLTF.

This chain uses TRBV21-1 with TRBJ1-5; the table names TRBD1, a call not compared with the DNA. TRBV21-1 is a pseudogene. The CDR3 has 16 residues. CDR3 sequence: CASSKEGRGINQPQHF. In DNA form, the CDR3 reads TGTGCCAGCAGCAAAGAGGGCAGGGGCATCAATCAGCCCCAGCATTTT.

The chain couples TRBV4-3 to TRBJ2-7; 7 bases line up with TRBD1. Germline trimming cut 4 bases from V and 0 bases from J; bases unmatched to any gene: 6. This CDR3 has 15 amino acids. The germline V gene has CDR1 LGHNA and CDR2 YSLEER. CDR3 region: CASSLFAGGSYEQYF. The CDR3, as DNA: TGCGCCAGCAGCCTTTTCGCAGGGGGCTCCTACGAGCAGTACTTC.

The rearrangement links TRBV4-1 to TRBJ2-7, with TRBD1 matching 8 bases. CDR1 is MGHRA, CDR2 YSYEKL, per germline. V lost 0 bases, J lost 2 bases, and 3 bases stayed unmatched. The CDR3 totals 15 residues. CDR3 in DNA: TGCGCCAGCAGCCAAGAGGACAGGGAGGCCTACGAGCAGTACTTC. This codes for CASSQEDREAYEQYF.

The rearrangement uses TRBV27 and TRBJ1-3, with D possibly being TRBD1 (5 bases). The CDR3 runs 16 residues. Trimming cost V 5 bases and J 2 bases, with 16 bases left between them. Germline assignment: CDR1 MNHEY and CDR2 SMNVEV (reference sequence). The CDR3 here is CASSRSGTVAGNTIYF. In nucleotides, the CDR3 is TGTGCCAGCAGTCGTTCCGGGACCGTCGCTGGAAACACCATATATTTT.

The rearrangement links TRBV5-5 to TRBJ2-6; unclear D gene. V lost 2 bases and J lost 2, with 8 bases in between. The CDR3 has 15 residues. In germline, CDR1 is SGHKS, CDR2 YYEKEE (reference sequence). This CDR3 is CASSLFTPGANVLTF. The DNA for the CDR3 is TGTGCCAGCAGCTTATTCACACCTGGGGCCAACGTCCTGACTTTC.